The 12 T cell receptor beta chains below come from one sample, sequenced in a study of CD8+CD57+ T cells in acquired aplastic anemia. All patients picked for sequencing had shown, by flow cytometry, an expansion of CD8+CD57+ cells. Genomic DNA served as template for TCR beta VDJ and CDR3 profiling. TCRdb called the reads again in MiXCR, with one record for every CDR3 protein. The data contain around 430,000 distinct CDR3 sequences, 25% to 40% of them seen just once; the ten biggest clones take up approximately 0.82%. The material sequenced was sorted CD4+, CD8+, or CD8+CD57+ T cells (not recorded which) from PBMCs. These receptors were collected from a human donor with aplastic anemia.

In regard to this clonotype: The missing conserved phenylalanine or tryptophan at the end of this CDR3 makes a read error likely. The CDR3 nucleotides are TGTGCCAGCAGCCGAACGACAGGGAACACCGGGGAGCTGTTTATT. Amino acids: CASSRTTGNTGELFI. The chain carries TRBV14 and TRBJ2-2; possibly TRBD1 for D (6 bases). The V gene's germline CDR1 is SGHDN and CDR2 FVKESK. Trimming pared 4 bases from V and 1 base from J, leaving 10 bases between. This CDR3 comprises 15 residues.

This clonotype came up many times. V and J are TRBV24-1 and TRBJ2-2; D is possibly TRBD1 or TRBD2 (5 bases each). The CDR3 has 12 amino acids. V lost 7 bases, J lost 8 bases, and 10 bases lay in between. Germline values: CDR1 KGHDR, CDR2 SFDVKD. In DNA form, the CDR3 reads TGTGCCACCAGGAGGGGATTTGGGGAGCTGTTTTTT. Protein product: CATRRGFGELFF.

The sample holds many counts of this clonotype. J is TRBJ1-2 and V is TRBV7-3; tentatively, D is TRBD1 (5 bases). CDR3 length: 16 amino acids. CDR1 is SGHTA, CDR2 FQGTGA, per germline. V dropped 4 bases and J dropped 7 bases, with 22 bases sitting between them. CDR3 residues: CASSWGGGRLPLGYTF. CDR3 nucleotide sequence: TGTGCCAGCAGCTGGGGTGGGGGGAGACTCCCGCTTGGCTACACCTTC.

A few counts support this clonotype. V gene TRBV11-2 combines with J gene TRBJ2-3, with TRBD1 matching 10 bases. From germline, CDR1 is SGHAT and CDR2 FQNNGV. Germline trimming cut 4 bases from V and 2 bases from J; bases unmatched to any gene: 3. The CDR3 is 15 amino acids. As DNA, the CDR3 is TGTGCCAGCAGCTCCGGGACAGGGGACACAGATACGCAGTATTTT. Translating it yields CASSSGTGDTDTQYF.

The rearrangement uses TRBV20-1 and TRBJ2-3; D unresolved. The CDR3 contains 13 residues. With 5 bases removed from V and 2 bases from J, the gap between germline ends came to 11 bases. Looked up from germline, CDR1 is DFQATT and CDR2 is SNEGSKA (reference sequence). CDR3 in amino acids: CSAFPSFTDTQYF. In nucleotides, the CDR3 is TGCAGTGCTTTCCCGAGTTTCACAGATACGCAGTATTTT.

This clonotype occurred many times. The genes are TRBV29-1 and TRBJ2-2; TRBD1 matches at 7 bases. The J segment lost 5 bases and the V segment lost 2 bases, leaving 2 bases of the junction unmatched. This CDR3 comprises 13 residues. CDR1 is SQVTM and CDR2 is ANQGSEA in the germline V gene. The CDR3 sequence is CSVESGGTGELFF. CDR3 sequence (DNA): TGCAGCGTTGAATCAGGGGGTACCGGGGAGCTGTTTTTT.

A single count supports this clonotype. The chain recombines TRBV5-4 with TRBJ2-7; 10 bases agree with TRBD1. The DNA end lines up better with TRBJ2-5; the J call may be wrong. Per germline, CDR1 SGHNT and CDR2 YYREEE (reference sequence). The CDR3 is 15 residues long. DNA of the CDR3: TGTGCCAGCAGCGTGGGACAGGGGTTCGGAGAGACCCAGTACTTC. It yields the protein CASSVGQGFGETQYF.

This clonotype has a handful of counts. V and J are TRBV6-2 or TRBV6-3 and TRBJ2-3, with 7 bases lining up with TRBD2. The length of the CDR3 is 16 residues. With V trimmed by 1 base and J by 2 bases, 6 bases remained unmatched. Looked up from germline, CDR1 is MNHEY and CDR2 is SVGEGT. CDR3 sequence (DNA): TGTGCCAGCAGTTACTTGGGGGGGTCTAACACAGATACGCAGTATTTT. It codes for CASSYLGGSNTDTQYF.

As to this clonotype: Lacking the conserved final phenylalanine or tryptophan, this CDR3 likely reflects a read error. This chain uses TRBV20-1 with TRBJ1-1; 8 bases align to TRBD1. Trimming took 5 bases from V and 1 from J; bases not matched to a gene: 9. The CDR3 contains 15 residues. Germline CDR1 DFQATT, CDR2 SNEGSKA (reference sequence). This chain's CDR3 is CSARTGIVANTEAFS. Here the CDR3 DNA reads TGCAGTGCTCGGACAGGGATCGTTGCGAACACTGAAGCTTTCTCT.

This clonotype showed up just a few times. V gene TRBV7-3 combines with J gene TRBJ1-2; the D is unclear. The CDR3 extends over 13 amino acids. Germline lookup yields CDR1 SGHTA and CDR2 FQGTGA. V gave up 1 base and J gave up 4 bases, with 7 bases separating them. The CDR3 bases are TGTGCCAGCAGCTTAATTGGCAGCTATGGCTACACCTTC. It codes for CASSLIGSYGYTF. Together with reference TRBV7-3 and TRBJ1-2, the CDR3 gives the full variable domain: GAGVSQTPSNKVTEKGKYVELRCDPISGHTALYWYRQSLGQGPEFLIYFQGTGAADDSGLPNDRFFAVRPEGSVSTLKIQRTERGDSAVYLCASSLIGSYGYTFGSGTRLTVV.

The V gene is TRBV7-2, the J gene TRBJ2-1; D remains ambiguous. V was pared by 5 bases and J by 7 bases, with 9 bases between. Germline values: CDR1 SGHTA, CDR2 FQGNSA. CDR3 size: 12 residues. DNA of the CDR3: TGTGCCAGCAGCCGCGCCACGAATGAGCAGTTCTTC. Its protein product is CASSRATNEQFF.

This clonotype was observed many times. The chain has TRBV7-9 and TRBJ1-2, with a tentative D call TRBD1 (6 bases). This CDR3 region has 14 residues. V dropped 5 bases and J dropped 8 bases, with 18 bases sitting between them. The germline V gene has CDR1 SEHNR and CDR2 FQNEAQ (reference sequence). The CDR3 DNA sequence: TGTGCCAGCAGCGAGCAGGGGCGCCGCGAGGGCTACACCTTC. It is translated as CASSEQGRREGYTF. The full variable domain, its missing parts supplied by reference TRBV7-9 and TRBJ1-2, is DTGVSQNPRHKITKRGQNVTFRCDPISEHNRLYWYRQTLGQGPEFLTYFQNEAQLEKSRLLSDRFSAERPKGSFSTLEIQRTEQGDSAMYLCASSEQGRREGYTFGSGTRLTVV.